A selection of T cell receptor beta chains follows, all from one sample in a study of blood T cell repertoires in COVID-19. Here immunoSEQ multiplex PCR was the method, and the copy in TCRdb shows in-frame clones only, minus some. This table has 100,000 or so clones, about 91% appearing once. The sample consisted of peripheral blood. These receptors originate from a man aged 18 to 29 with acute or convalescent COVID-19. CDR3s include the opening cysteine and the closing phenylalanine or tryptophan. D genes are given only for firm matches. Size tells how often a clone was seen (once, few, many) or the class of an expanded clone, and some rows leave it out.

>TRBJ1-2|TRBV7-2|once|.
TGTGCCAGCAATTCTATAACAGGGTCCCCTAACTATGGCTACACCTTC
CASNSITGSPNYGYTF
>TRBJ1-1|TRBV7-9|once|.
TGTGCCAGCAGCTTAGGGGACACCACTGAAGCTTTCTTT
CASSLGDTTEAFF
>TRBJ1-2|TRBV27|once|TRBD1
TGTGCCAGCAGTTTATCGCACCCGATAACAGGGGGCGAGGGCTATGGCTACACCTTC
CASSLSHPITGGEGYGYTF
>TRBJ2-3|TRBV6-2/TRBV6-3|.|TRBD2
TGTGCCAGCAGTTACGGGCTAGCGGGAAGGGATACGCAGTATTTT
CASSYGLAGRDTQYF
>TRBJ2-7|TRBV5-1|few|TRBD1
TGCGCCAGCAGCCCTTGGGGACAGGACGAATACGAGCAGTACTTC
CASSPWGQDEYEQYF
>TRBJ1-1|TRBV3-1/TRBV3-2|.|.
TGTGCCAGCAGCCAAGTAGGGGGATCAGCTTTCTTT
CASSQVGGSAFF
>TRBJ1-3|TRBV29-1|once|.
TGCAGCGTTAAGACAGGCGGGCGAAACACCATATATTTT
CSVKTGGRNTIYF
>TRBJ1-1|TRBV5-1|.|TRBD1
TGCGCCAGCAGCCCACTTGGGACAGGGGACCAAGCTTTCTTT
CASSPLGTGDQAFF
>TRBJ1-1|TRBV2|.|.
TGTGCCAGCAGCTTGACAGAGAACACTGAAGCTTTCTTT
CASSLTENTEAFF
>TRBJ1-2|TRBV2|.|.
TGTGCCAGCAGTGAATGGCAGGGGATGAGCTACACCTTC
CASSEWQGMSYTF
>TRBJ2-3|TRBV24-1|few|TRBD1
TGTGCCACTGAGGACAGGAGTAGCACAGATACGCAGTATTTT
CATEDRSSTDTQYF
>TRBJ2-1|TRBV10-3|.|TRBD2
TGTGCCATCAGTCCTTGGGTAGCGGGGGGTTACAATGAGCAGTTCTTC
CAISPWVAGGYNEQFF
>TRBJ1-4|TRBV30|once|TRBD1
TGTGCCTGGAGTGTCCGGGACAGGGATAATGAAAAACTGTTTTTT
CAWSVRDRDNEKLFF
>TRBJ2-2|TRBV30|.|TRBD2
TGTGCCTGGAACGGACTAGCGGGGGCGAACACCGGGGAGCTGTTTTTT
CAWNGLAGANTGELFF
>TRBJ1-1|TRBV5-5|.|TRBD1
TGTGCCAGCAGCTTGAGGCAGGGGGATTTGGCCACTGAAGCTTTCTTT
CASSLRQGDLATEAFF
>TRBJ1-1|TRBV30|.|TRBD1
TGTGCCTGGCAGGGGGTGGGGACTGAAGCTTTCTTT
CAWQGVGTEAFF
>TRBJ1-2|TRBV30|.|TRBD1
TGTGCCCGGGGACAGAACAACCCCTACACCTTC
CARGQNNPYTF
>TRBJ2-7|TRBV11-3|.|TRBD1
TGTGCCAGCAGCTTAGGGGGACAGGGGTTTTCCTACGAGCAGTACTTC
CASSLGGQGFSYEQYF
>TRBJ2-1|TRBV3-1/TRBV3-2|.|TRBD1
TGTGCCAGCCACAGGGGCCGCTCCTACAATGAGCAGTTCTTC
CASHRGRSYNEQFF
>TRBJ1-5|TRBV18|.|.
TGTGCCAGCTCAATGCAGAGACAATCAGATAGCAATCAGCCCCAGCATTTT
CASSMQRQSDSNQPQHF
>TRBJ1-4|TRBV28|.|.
TGTGCCAGCAGTTTATCGGGGGGCACAACTAATGAAAAACTGTTTTTT
CASSLSGGTTNEKLFF
>TRBJ2-1|TRBV9|.|.
TGTGCCAGCAGCGTAGAAGTAACCAGGGATCAGTTCTTC
CASSVEVTRDQFF
>TRBJ1-5|TRBV6-1|.|TRBD1
TGTGCCAGCAGTGAAAATCCCACAGGGGGCAATCAGCCCCAGCATTTT
CASSENPTGGNQPQHF
>TRBJ2-1|TRBV24-1|.|.
TGTGCCACCGGCGGAGGAGGGATCTACAATGAGCAGTTCTTC
CATGGGGIYNEQFF
>TRBJ1-1|TRBV6-5|once|.
TGTGCCAGCAGGAAAACGTCAGGGCCCGGGACTGAAGCTTTCTTT
CASRKTSGPGTEAFF
>TRBJ2-7|TRBV9|few|.
TGTGCCAGCAGCGTAGCCCCGGGTCCCCACGAGCAGTACTTC
CASSVAPGPHEQYF
>TRBJ2-1|TRBV5-1|.|.
TGCGCCAGCAGCCCGCCGGGTCCTACGTACAATGAGCAGTTCTTC
CASSPPGPTYNEQFF
>TRBJ2-5|TRBV9|.|.
TGTGCCAGCAGCGTAGCAAGTCAGGAGACCCAGTACTTC
CASSVASQETQYF
>TRBJ2-2|TRBV7-9|.|.
TGTGCCAGCAGCCGCTACAGGGCCCCAACGAACACCGGGGAGCTGTTTTTT
CASSRYRAPTNTGELFF
>TRBJ1-2|TRBV24-1|.|.
TGTGCCACCAGTGATTTGGAGGGCCACTATGGCTACACCTTC
CATSDLEGHYGYTF
>TRBJ1-5|TRBV2|.|TRBD1
TGTGCCAGCAGAACAGGGGGCGGACAGCCCCAGCATTTT
CASRTGGGQPQHF
>TRBJ1-5|TRBV7-9|few|TRBD1
TGTGCCAGCAGCTTCGGACAGGGCATCAGGGCTAGCAATCAGCCCCAGCATTTT
CASSFGQGIRASNQPQHF
>TRBJ2-5|TRBV5-1|.|TRBD2
TGCGCCAGCAGCTTGAGAGTAGCGGGGTTATCAGAGACCCAGTACTTC
CASSLRVAGLSETQYF
>TRBJ2-2|TRBV5-6|.|TRBD1
TGTGCCAGCAGTTACACGGGACAGGGCTACACCGGGGAGCTGTTTTTT
CASSYTGQGYTGELFF
>TRBJ2-7|TRBV5-4|once|TRBD1
TGTGCCAGCAGCTTGATGAAGGGGACAGACGAGCAGTACTTC
CASSLMKGTDEQYF
>TRBJ1-6|TRBV28|.|.
TGTGCCAGCAGTTTAGTGACACTTAATTCACCCCTCCACTTT
CASSLVTLNSPLHF
>TRBJ1-2|TRBV18|.|TRBD1
TGTGCCAGCTCACCTGGGACAGGGGGTTATGGCTACACCTTC
CASSPGTGGYGYTF
>TRBJ1-6|TRBV27|.|.
TGTGCCAGCAGTTTGAGCGAGCGCCGTTCACCCCTCCACTTT
CASSLSERRSPLHF
>TRBJ2-5|TRBV7-9|.|TRBD2
TGTGCCAGCAGCCAATTCGGGCAGGGAGGGGTCGGAGAGACCCAGTACTTC
CASSQFGQGGVGETQYF
>TRBJ1-1|TRBV2|.|TRBD1
TGTGCCAGCAGTGTAGAGGCAGGGGGCGCTTCTGAAGCTTTCTTT
CASSVEAGGASEAFF
>TRBJ1-2|TRBV19|.|TRBD1
TGTGCCAGTAGTATATCGACAGGGGGAGGCTACACCTTC
CASSISTGGGYTF
>TRBJ1-2|TRBV18|.|.
TGTGCCAGCTCACCCGACCGGGTCTGGGGCTACACCTTC
CASSPDRVWGYTF
>TRBJ2-5|TRBV19|.|.
TGTGCCAGTAGTATGGCACCTGGAGAGACCCAGTACTTC
CASSMAPGETQYF
>TRBJ2-3|TRBV24-1|.|.
TGTGCCACCAGTGACCCGAGGAGGGCCACAGATACGCAGTATTTT
CATSDPRRATDTQYF
>TRBJ2-4|TRBV11-2|once|.
TGTGCCAGCAGCTTTTGGCAGACTGGCCTCCTAGCCAAAAACATTCAGTACTTC
CASSFWQTGLLAKNIQYF
>TRBJ2-1|TRBV2|.|.
TGTGCCAGCAGCCCTCTAGACCCCTCCTCCTACAATGAGCAGTTCTTC
CASSPLDPSSYNEQFF
>TRBJ1-1|TRBV19|.|.
TGTGCCAGTAGTATATCTGACAGTTGGACTGAAGCTTTCTTT
CASSISDSWTEAFF
>TRBJ2-4|TRBV6-5|.|TRBD1
TGTGCCAGCAGTTACTCGAGGACAGGGTTAAACATTCAGTACTTC
CASSYSRTGLNIQYF
>TRBJ2-3|TRBV19|.|TRBD2
TGTGCCAGTAGCCCGATAAATCTAGCGGGGGGAAGTACGCAGTATTTT
CASSPINLAGGSTQYF
>TRBJ1-6|TRBV11-2|once|.
TGTGCCAGCAGCTTAGATTTTTGGACAGCGAATAATTCACCCCTCCACTTT
CASSLDFWTANNSPLHF
>TRBJ1-3|TRBV11-2|.|.
TGTGCCAGCAGCTCAATGTCAGGGGTTCGGAACACCATATATTTT
CASSSMSGVRNTIYF
>TRBJ1-1|TRBV7-9|.|.
TGTGCCAGCAGCTTAGGTCTGCCAACAGTTGAAGCTTTCTTT
CASSLGLPTVEAFF
>TRBJ2-3|TRBV7-9|.|TRBD2
TGTGCCAGCAGCTTAGTTCCCCTAGCGGGGAGTACAGATACGCAGTATTTT
CASSLVPLAGSTDTQYF
>TRBJ2-7|TRBV7-6|.|.
TGTGCCAGCAGCACCTCCCCTACAGGATCCTACGAGCAGTACTTC
CASSTSPTGSYEQYF
>TRBJ1-3|TRBV5-6|.|.
TGTGCCAGCAGCTTTGACAGGACATCAAGGGGGAGCTCTGGAAACACCATATATTTT
CASSFDRTSRGSSGNTIYF
>TRBJ1-5|TRBV12-5|.|TRBD1
TGTGCTAGTGGGAACGAAAGGACAGGGGGCAATCAGCCCCAGCATTTT
CASGNERTGGNQPQHF